This T cell receptor beta chain is drawn from a study of shared clonotypes between healthy human individuals. In the authors' methods: ImmunoSEQ supplied junction-only sequences lacking quality scores, so filtering was different. Here immunoSEQ multiplex PCR was the method, and the copy in TCRdb shows in-frame clones only, minus some. That table supplies the V and J calls and clone size; D and trimming were determined from the DNA. The table has about 1 million clones, around 76% seen once. Unmatched junction bases numbered 0, after V lost 1 base and J lost 5 bases. This CDR3 region has 13 residues. Germline lookup yields CDR1 KGHSH and CDR2 LQKENI.

This chain joins TRBV18 and TRBJ2-3; 7 nucleotides align to TRBD1. Input material: memory CD4+ T cells sorted from blood. The sample's subset: CD45RA-negative fraction. The sequence was collected from a man aged 18 to 29 in good health. CDR3 region: CASSPRTGDTQYF. For the CDR3, the DNA is TGTGCCAGCTCACCACGGACAGGAGATACGCAGTATTTT.